This passage covers 28 T cell receptor beta chains from one sample sequenced in a study of neurological immune-mediated disorders. TCRdb ran MiXCR on the 5' RACE reads and lists one entry per CDR3 protein. The sample records 95,000 to 150,000 distinct CDR3 sequences, roughly 3.1% being singletons. The sequenced sample was PBMCs. The receptors stem from a young woman with multiple sclerosis.

This clonotype was seen repeatedly, ten times or more. This sequence joins TRBV5-1 and TRBJ1-1; TRBD1 might be the D (5 bases). Germline assignment: CDR1 SGHRS and CDR2 YFSETQ. V lost 0 bases to trimming and J lost 1 base, with 7 bases between them. The CDR3 consists of 14 residues. CDR3: CASSLEGSNTEAFF. For the CDR3, the DNA is TGCGCCAGCAGCTTGGAGGGGTCGAACACTGAAGCTTTCTTT.

In its sample, this clonotype was seen many times. This chain uses TRBV29-1 with TRBJ2-7; D not certain. Germline V gene lookup returns CDR1 SQVTM and CDR2 ANQGSEA. CDR3 length: 15 residues. V was shortened by 0 bases and J by 3 bases, with 15 bases between the two germline ends. This chain's CDR3 is CSVEDDGHLNYEQYF. The CDR3, as DNA: TGCAGCGTTGAAGATGACGGCCATTTGAACTACGAGCAGTACTTC.

This clonotype was seen ten or more times. The chain is built from TRBV20-1 and TRBJ2-1; TRBD2 might be the D (6 bases). V was clipped by 6 bases and J by 7 bases, with 22 bases between them. This CDR3 spans 15 amino acids. Germline CDR1 reads DFQATT; CDR2 reads SNEGSKA (reference sequence). Here the CDR3 DNA reads TGCAGTGCCCGGAGGGGCAACGTCTTTATAAATGAGCAGTTCTTC. Its translation: CSARRGNVFINEQFF.

This clonotype was counted ten times or more. At one end the junction does not follow the germline gene, possibly because of a read error. The rearrangement uses TRBV5-8 and TRBJ2-7, with D unclear. Germline loops: CDR1 SGHTS, CDR2 YDEGEE. The CDR3 loop spans 12 amino acids. The CDR3 loop is CASSSEASVFSF. The CDR3 coding sequence is TGTGCCAGCAGTTCCGAGGCTTCAGTCTTTAGCTTC.

This clonotype was counted ten times or more. The chain uses TRBV5-1 and TRBJ1-2; unclear D gene. The V and J ends lost 0 bases and 8 bases respectively, with 14 bases between them. The CDR3 contains 14 residues. Germline CDR1 reads SGHRS; CDR2 reads YFSETQ. CDR3 residues: CASSLVPPQEGYTF. CDR3 nucleotides: TGCGCCAGCAGCTTGGTCCCACCCCAGGAAGGCTACACCTTC.

In this sample, this clonotype turned up many times. V is TRBV10-3 and J is TRBJ2-7, with 10 bases matching TRBD2. Germline values: CDR1 ENHRY, CDR2 SYGVKD. With V trimmed by 8 bases and J by 3 bases, 4 bases remained unmatched. The CDR3 covers 13 residues. In nucleotides, the CDR3 is TGTGCCATCCAACTAGCGGGACACTACGAGCAGTACTTC. The encoded protein is CAIQLAGHYEQYF.

This clonotype was seen only a few times. This sequence joins TRBV12-3 or TRBV12-4 and TRBJ2-5; D is undetermined. This CDR3 is built from 13 residues. V was trimmed by 6 bases and J by 3 bases, leaving 11 bases between them. This CDR3 is CASSPYWEETQYF. The CDR3 DNA sequence: TGTGCCAGCAGCCCTTATTGGGAAGAGACCCAGTACTTC.

The table lists this clonotype with many counts. The V gene is TRBV27, the J gene TRBJ1-5; maybe TRBD1 (5 bases). The CDR3 runs 14 residues. The germline gives CDR1 MNHEY, CDR2 SMNVEV (reference sequence). Trimming cost V 1 base and J 4 bases, with 8 bases left between them. The CDR3 spells CASSLWAGNQPQHF. CDR3 in DNA: TGTGCCAGCAGTTTATGGGCAGGGAATCAGCCCCAGCATTTT.

This clonotype has only one observation. A clone one base away is much larger, so this may be a read error. This rearrangement joins TRBV20-1 to TRBJ2-2; D is uncertain. From germline, CDR1 is DFQATT and CDR2 SNEGSKA (reference sequence). The CDR3 has 14 residues. The CDR3 DNA follows: TGCAGTGCTAGAGAGCTATCGAACACCTGGGAGCTGTTTTTT. Encoded protein: CSARELSNTWELFF.

The sample holds many counts of this clonotype. The rearrangement joins TRBV12-3 or TRBV12-4 to TRBJ2-1; D not certain. The V gene lost 7 bases and the J gene lost 10 bases, with 17 bases spanning the gap. The CDR3 is made up of 13 amino acids. In DNA form, the CDR3 reads TGTGCCAGCACTCTCAACCCGTCTTGGGAGCAGTTCTTC. It codes for CASTLNPSWEQFF.

This clonotype was recorded at least ten times. The V gene is TRBV9, the J gene TRBJ1-1, with D unclear. V lost 0 bases and J lost 6, with 15 bases in between. CDR3 length equals 15 residues. CDR1 SGDLS and CDR2 YYNGEE come from the germline V gene. The CDR3: CASSVGIGNNAEAFF. Here the CDR3 DNA reads TGTGCCAGCAGCGTAGGTATAGGGAATAACGCTGAAGCTTTCTTT.

This clonotype was observed many times. The chain joins TRBV10-2 to TRBJ1-1, with TRBD1 as a possible D gene (6 bases). The CDR3 is made up of 11 amino acids. V was pared by 6 bases and J by 6 bases, with 8 bases between. The germline V gene has CDR1 WSHSY and CDR2 SAAADI. CDR3 sequence reads: CASSTGPEAFF. Here the CDR3 DNA reads TGCGCCAGCAGCACAGGGCCTGAAGCTTTCTTT.

This clonotype was detected many times. V and J are TRBV6-6 and TRBJ1-1; D possibly corresponds to TRBD1 (5 bases). CDR3 length: 15 amino acids. Germline V lookup: CDR1 MNHNY, CDR2 SVGAGI (reference sequence). The V end was cut by 1 base, the J end by 3 bases, with 12 bases between. The CDR3, as DNA: TGTGCCAGCAGTTACTTAGGGGCCGGGGACACTGAAGCTTTCTTT. Translation gives CASSYLGAGDTEAFF.

This clonotype came up many times. This sequence joins TRBV7-2 and TRBJ2-3, with TRBD1 matching over 10 bases. Germline assignment: CDR1 SGHTA and CDR2 FQGNSA. This CDR3 has 12 residues. Trimming removed 6 bases from V and 13 bases from J; junction bases left unmatched: 7. CDR3 residues: CASRLDRGREYF. The CDR3 region has the DNA TGTGCCAGCAGGCTCGACAGGGGGCGGGAGTATTTT.

The table lists this clonotype with many counts. V and J are TRBV20-1 and TRBJ2-6; TRBD1 matches 7 bases. Germline V CDR1 and CDR2: DFQATT, SNEGSKA (reference sequence). Trimming cost V 3 bases and J 4 bases; bases outside gene matches: 6. The CDR3 spans 15 residues. The CDR3 DNA follows: TGCAGTGCTAGGGCAGGGGGTGGCGGGGCCAACGTCCTGACTTTC. It specifies CSARAGGGGANVLTF.

This clonotype was seen ten or more times. The chain recombines TRBV12-3 or TRBV12-4 with TRBJ2-3; a weak D match, TRBD1 (5 bases). CDR3 length equals 16 residues. V was clipped by 5 bases and J by 3 bases, with 18 bases between them. DNA for the CDR3: TGTGCCAGCAGTCCACATCCAGGGTATGGTACAGATACGCAGTATTTT. Its protein is CASSPHPGYGTDTQYF.

This clonotype was observed many times. The chain is built from TRBV29-1 and TRBJ2-3, with 12 bases matching TRBD2. Germline V gene lookup returns CDR1 SQVTM and CDR2 ANQGSEA. V was pared by 6 bases and J by 3 bases, with 4 bases of the junction left unmatched. CDR3 size: 14 residues. The DNA for the CDR3 is TGCAGCGTACTAGCGGGGGGAAAAACAGATACGCAGTATTTT. The encoded protein is CSVLAGGKTDTQYF.

The table lists this clonotype with many counts. This chain connects TRBV6-5 to TRBJ1-1, with D hard to call. The germline CDR1 and CDR2 sequences are MNHEY and SVGAGI. The V end was cut by 0 bases, the J end by 0 bases, with 8 bases between. This CDR3 is 15 amino acids long. In DNA, the CDR3 is TGTGCCAGCAGTTACTCGCCAGCCTTGAACACTGAAGCTTTCTTT. It codes for CASSYSPALNTEAFF.

This clonotype has a count of ten or more. The DNA for the CDR3 is TGCAGTGCTAGAGTGCCCGACAGTATCAATGAGCAGTTCTTC. It specifies CSARVPDSINEQFF. The V gene is TRBV20-1, the J gene TRBJ2-1; a possible D gene is TRBD1 (5 bases). V was clipped by 1 base and J by 6 bases, with 13 bases between them. CDR1 and CDR2 from the germline V gene are DFQATT and SNEGSKA (reference sequence). CDR3 length: 14 residues.

This clonotype was observed many times. The V call is TRBV5-1, the J call TRBJ1-4, with 7 bases aligning to TRBD1. V lost 0 bases to trimming and J lost 4 bases; unmatched junction nucleotides: 6. The length of the CDR3 is 16 residues. Germline CDR1 SGHRS, CDR2 YFSETQ. CDR3 bases: TGCGCCAGCAGCTTGGCCTTGGGACAGAGTAATGAAAAACTGTTTTTT. Residues: CASSLALGQSNEKLFF.

The chain combines TRBV20-1 with TRBJ2-3; 9 bases match TRBD2. V lost 4 bases and J lost 2; bases outside the gene matches: 10. The CDR3 consists of 16 residues. Germline V gene lookup returns CDR1 DFQATT and CDR2 SNEGSKA (reference sequence). CDR3 loop: CSANRVLAGYTDTQYF. The DNA for the CDR3 is TGCAGTGCTAATCGAGTGCTAGCGGGGTACACAGATACGCAGTATTTT.

V usage is TRBV21-1 and J usage is TRBJ2-5; TRBD2 is the table's D call, not checked against the DNA. TRBV21-1 is assigned pseudogene status. The CDR3 has 19 residues. CDR3 DNA sequence: TGTGCCAGCACCGGACTGCCGGGACTAGCGGAAAGTAAACAAGAGACCCAGTACTTC. Translating gives CASTGLPGLAESKQETQYF.

This chain uses TRBV20-1 with TRBJ2-3; a possible D gene is TRBD2 (6 bases). Trimming removed 2 bases from V and 2 bases from J, with 14 bases in between. This CDR3 is built from 15 residues. In germline, CDR1 is DFQATT, CDR2 SNEGSKA (reference sequence). This CDR3 is CSARMGGEVTDTQYF. CDR3 DNA: TGCAGTGCTAGAATGGGCGGGGAAGTCACAGATACGCAGTATTTT.

The table lists this clonotype with many counts. This chain connects TRBV11-2 to TRBJ2-4, with D unresolved. V was shortened by 5 bases and J by 6 bases, with 11 bases between the two germline ends. Looked up from germline, CDR1 is SGHAT and CDR2 is FQNNGV. The CDR3 contains 13 residues. The CDR3 reads CASSLALGNIQYF. CDR3 nucleotide sequence: TGTGCCAGCAGCCTCGCTCTTGGAAACATTCAGTACTTC.

In its sample, this clonotype was seen many times. The chain combines TRBV3-1 with TRBJ2-7, with D maybe TRBD1 (6 bases). Per germline, CDR1 LGHDT and CDR2 YNNKEL (reference sequence). The CDR3 has 15 residues. V lost 4 bases and J lost 5, with 18 bases in between. Here the CDR3 reads CASSRSQGPVDEQYF. The CDR3 DNA follows: TGTGCCAGCAGCCGGTCACAGGGACCCGTCGACGAGCAGTACTTC.

Ten or more counts support this clonotype. The CDR3 loop is CASSQDDSRPYEQYF. CDR3 in DNA: TGTGCCAGCAGCCAGGACGACAGTCGTCCCTACGAGCAGTACTTC. This chain joins TRBV3-1 and TRBJ2-7; D may be TRBD1 (5 bases). There are 15 residues in the CDR3. From germline, CDR1 is LGHDT and CDR2 YNNKEL (reference sequence). With 3 bases removed from V and 2 bases from J, the gap between germline ends came to 14 bases.

In its sample, this clonotype was seen many times. The genes are TRBV20-1 and TRBJ2-3; either TRBD1 or TRBD2 may supply D (5 bases each). This CDR3 is built from 17 residues. Per germline, CDR1 DFQATT and CDR2 SNEGSKA (reference sequence). Trimming stripped 3 bases from V and 2 bases from J, with 21 bases between. The CDR3 sequence: CSASTRRDRSPTDTQYF. The CDR3 bases are TGCAGTGCTAGTACCCGCAGGGACCGTTCACCCACAGATACGCAGTATTTT.

This clonotype showed up many times. The rearrangement uses TRBV10-3 and TRBJ2-5, with 9 bases fitting TRBD1. The CDR3 has 16 residues. Germline assignment: CDR1 ENHRY and CDR2 SYGVKD. V was clipped by 3 bases and J by 8 bases; unmatched bases: 13. CDR3 nucleotides: TGTGCCATCAGTGATATGCAGGACAGGGGTACTGGTACCCAGTACTTC. Its translation: CAISDMQDRGTGTQYF.